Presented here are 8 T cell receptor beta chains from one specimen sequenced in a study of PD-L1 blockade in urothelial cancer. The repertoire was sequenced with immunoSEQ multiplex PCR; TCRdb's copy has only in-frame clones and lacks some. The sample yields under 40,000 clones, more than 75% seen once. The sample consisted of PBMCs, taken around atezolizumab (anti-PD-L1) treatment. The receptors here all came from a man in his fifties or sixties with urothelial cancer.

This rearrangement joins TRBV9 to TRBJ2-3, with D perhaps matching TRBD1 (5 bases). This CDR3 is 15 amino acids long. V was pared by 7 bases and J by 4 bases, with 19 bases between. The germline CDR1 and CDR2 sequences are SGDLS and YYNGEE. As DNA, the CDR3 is TGTGCCAGCGGCAAGATGCTCACAGGCTCAGATACGCAGTATTTT. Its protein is CASGKMLTGSDTQYF.

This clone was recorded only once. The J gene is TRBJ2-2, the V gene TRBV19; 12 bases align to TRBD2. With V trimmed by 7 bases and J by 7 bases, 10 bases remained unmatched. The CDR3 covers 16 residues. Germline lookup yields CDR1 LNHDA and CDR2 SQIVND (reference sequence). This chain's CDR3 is CASTVLAGGVGGELFF. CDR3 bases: TGTGCCAGTACCGTACTAGCGGGAGGAGTCGGCGGGGAGCTGTTTTTT. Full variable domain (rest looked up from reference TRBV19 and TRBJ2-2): DGGITQSPKYLFRKEGQNVTLSCEQNLNHDAMYWYRQDPGQGLRLIYYSQIVNDFQKGDIAEGYSVSREKKESFPLTVTSAQKNPTAFYLCASTVLAGGVGGELFFGEGSRLTVL.

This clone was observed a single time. CDR3 DNA: TGCGCCAGCAGCCTAGGAGGGCTTGGGGCCAACGTCCTGACTTTC. Its protein product is CASSLGGLGANVLTF. V is TRBV4-1 and J is TRBJ2-6, with D perhaps TRBD2 (6 bases). The V end was cut by 4 bases, the J end by 3 bases, with 10 bases between. This CDR3 is 15 amino acids long. CDR1 and CDR2 (germline): MGHRA, YSYEKL.

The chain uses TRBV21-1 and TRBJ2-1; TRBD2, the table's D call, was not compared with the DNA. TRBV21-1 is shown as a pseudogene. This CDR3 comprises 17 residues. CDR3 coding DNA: TGCGACCGGGTATTTATGAGGGCCTGGGGATCTAACAATGAGCAGTTCTTC. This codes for CDRVFMRAWGSNNEQFF.

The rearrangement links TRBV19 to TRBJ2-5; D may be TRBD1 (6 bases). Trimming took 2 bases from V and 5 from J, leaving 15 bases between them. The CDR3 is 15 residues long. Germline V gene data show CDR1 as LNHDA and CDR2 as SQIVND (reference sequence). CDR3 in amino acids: CASSILGQPRETQYF. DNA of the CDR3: TGTGCCAGTAGTATACTGGGACAACCTCGGGAGACCCAGTACTTC.

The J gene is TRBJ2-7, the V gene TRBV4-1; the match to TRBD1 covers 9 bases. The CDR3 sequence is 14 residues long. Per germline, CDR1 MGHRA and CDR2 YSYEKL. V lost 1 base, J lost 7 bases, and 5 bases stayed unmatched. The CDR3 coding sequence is TGCGCCAGCAGCCAAGCGACAGGGGGTGGAGAGCAGTACTTC. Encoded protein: CASSQATGGGEQYF.

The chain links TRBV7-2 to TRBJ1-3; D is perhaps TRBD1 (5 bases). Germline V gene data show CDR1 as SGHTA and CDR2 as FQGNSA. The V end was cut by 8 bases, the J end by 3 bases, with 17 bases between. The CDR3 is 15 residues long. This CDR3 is CASGHRRGGGNTIYF. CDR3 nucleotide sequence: TGTGCCAGCGGCCACCGGAGGGGCGGTGGAAACACCATATATTTT.

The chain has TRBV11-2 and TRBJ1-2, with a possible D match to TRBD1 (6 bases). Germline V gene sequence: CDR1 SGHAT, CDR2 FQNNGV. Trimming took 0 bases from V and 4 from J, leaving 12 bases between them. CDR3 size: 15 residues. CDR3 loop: CASSLDVGASYGYTF. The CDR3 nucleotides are TGTGCCAGCAGCTTAGATGTGGGGGCCAGCTATGGCTACACCTTC.